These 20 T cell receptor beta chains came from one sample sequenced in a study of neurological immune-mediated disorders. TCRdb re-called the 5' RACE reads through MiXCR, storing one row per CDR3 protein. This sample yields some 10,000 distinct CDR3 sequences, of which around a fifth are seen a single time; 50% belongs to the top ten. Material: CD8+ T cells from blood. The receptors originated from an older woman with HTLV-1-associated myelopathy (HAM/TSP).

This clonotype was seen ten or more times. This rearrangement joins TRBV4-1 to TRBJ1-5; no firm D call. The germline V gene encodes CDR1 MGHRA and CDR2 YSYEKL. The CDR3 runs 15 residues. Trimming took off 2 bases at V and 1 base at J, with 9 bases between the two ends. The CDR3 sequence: CASSQYVGSNQPQHF. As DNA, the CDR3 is TGCGCCAGCAGCCAATACGTTGGCAGCAATCAGCCCCAGCATTTT.

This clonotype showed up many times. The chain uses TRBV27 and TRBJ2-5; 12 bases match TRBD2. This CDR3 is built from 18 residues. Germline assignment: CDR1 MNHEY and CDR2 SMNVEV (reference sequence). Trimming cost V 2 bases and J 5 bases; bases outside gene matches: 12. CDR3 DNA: TGTGCCAGCAGTTTAAATGCCCCGCGACTAGCGGGGGCGGAGACCCAGTACTTC. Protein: CASSLNAPRLAGAETQYF.

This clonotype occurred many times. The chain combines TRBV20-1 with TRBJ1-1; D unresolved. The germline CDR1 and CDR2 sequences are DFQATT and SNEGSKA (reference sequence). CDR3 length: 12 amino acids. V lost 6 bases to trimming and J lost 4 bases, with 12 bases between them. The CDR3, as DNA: TGCAGTGCCCGCCAGGCAGTCACTGAAGCTTTCTTT. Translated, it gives CSARQAVTEAFF.

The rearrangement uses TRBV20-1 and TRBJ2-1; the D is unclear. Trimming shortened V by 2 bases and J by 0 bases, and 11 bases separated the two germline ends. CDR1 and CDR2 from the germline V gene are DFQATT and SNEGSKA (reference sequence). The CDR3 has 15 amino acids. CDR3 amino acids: CSARPSRGSYNEQFF. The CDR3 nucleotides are TGCAGTGCTAGACCCTCCCGAGGCTCCTACAATGAGCAGTTCTTC.

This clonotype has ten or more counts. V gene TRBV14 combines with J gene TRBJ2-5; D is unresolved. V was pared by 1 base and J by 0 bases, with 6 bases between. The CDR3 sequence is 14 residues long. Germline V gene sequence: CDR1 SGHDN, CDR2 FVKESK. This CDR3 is CASSQVLYQETQYF. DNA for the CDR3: TGTGCCAGCAGCCAAGTTCTCTACCAAGAGACCCAGTACTTC.

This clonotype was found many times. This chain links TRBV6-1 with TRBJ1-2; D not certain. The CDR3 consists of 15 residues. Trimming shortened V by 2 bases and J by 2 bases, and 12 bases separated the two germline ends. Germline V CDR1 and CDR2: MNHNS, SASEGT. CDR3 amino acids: CASSERVWSNYGYTF. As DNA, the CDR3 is TGTGCCAGCAGTGAAAGAGTGTGGAGCAACTATGGCTACACCTTC.

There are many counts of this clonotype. CDR3 DNA sequence: TGTGCCAGCAGCCCCGGGACAGGGTACGGGTCACCCCTCCACTTT. It codes for CASSPGTGYGSPLHF. V and J are TRBV7-9 and TRBJ1-6; 9 bases match TRBD1. The CDR3 is 15 residues long. Losses at the gene ends were 5 bases for V and 10 bases for J; bases not matched to a gene: 9. From germline, CDR1 is SEHNR and CDR2 FQNEAQ (reference sequence).

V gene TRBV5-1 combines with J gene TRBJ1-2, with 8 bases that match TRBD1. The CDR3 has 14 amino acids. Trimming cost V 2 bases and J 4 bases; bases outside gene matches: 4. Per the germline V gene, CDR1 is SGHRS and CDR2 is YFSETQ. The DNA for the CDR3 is TGCGCCAGCAGCTTAAGGGACAGGATCTATGGCTACACCTTC. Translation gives CASSLRDRIYGYTF.

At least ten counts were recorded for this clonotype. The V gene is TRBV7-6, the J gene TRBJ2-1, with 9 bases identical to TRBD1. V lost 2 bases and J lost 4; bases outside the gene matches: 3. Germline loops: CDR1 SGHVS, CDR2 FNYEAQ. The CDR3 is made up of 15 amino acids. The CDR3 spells CASSLWDREYNEQFF. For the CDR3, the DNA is TGTGCCAGCAGCTTATGGGACAGGGAGTACAATGAGCAGTTCTTC.

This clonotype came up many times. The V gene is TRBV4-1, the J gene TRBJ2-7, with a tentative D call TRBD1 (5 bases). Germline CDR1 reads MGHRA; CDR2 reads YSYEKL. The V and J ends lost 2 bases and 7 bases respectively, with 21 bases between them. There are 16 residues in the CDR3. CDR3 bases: TGCGCCAGCAGCCAACCAATTCTCACAGGTCGTACGGAGCAGTACTTC. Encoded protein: CASSQPILTGRTEQYF.

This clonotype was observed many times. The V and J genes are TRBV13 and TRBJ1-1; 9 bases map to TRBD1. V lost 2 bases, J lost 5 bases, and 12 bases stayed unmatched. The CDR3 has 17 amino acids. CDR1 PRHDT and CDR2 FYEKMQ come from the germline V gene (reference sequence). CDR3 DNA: TGTGCCAGCAGCTTATCGGGGACAGGGTACTGGGGAACTGAAGCTTTCTTT. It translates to CASSLSGTGYWGTEAFF.

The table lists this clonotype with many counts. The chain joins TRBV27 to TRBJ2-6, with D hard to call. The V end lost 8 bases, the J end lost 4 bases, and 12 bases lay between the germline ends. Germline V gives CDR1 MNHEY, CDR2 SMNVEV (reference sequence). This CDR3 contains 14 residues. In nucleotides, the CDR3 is TGTGCCAGCTCCTCCCTGGGAGGGGCCAACGTCCTGACTTTC. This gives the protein CASSSLGGANVLTF.

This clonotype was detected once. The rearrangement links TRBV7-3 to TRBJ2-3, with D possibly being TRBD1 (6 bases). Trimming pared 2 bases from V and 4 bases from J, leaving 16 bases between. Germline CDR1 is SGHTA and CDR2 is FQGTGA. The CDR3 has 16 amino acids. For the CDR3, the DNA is TGTGCCAGCAGCTTAGGGCACAGGGACGTAGCAGATACGCAGTATTTT. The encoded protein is CASSLGHRDVADTQYF.

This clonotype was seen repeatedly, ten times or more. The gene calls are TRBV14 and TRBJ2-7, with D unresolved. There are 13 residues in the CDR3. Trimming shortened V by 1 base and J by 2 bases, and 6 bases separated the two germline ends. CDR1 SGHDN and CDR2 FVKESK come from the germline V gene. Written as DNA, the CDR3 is TGTGCCAGCAGCCAAGCCAGACCCTACGAGCAGTACTTC. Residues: CASSQARPYEQYF.

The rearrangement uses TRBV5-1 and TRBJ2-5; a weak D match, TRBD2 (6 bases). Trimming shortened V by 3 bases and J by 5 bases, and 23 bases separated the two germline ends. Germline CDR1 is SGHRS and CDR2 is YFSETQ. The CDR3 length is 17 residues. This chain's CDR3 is CASSSELGRPEYETQYF. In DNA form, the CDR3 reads TGCGCCAGCAGCTCCGAGCTCGGGAGACCCGAATATGAGACCCAGTACTTC.

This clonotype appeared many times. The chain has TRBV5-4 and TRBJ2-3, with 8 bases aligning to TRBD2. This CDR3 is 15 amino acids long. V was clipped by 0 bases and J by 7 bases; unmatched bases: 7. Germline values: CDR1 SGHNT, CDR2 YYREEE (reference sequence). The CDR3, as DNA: TGTGCCAGCAGCTTGGAAAGCGGGGGCGGAAATACGCAGTATTTT. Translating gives CASSLESGGGNTQYF.

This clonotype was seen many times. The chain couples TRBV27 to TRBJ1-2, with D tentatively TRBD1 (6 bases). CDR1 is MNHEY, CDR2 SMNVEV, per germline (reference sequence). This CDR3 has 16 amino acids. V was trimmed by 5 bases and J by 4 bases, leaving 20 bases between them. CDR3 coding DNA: TGTGCCAGCAGTCCCCATCGGGGGGGGCTTCCCTATGGCTACACCTTC. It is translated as CASSPHRGGLPYGYTF.

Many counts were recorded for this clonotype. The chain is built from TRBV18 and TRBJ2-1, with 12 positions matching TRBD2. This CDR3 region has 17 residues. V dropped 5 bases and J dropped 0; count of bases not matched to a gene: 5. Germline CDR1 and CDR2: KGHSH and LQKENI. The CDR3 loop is CASSSTSGGSSYNEQFF. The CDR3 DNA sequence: TGTGCCAGCTCATCCACTAGCGGGGGGAGCTCCTACAATGAGCAGTTCTTC.

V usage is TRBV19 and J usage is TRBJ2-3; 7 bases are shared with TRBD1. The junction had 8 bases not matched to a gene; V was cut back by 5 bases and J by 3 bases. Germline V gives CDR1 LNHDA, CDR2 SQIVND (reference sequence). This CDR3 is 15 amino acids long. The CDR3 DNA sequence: TGTGCCAGTAGTTCCCGGGACAGATTTACAGATACGCAGTATTTT. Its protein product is CASSSRDRFTDTQYF.

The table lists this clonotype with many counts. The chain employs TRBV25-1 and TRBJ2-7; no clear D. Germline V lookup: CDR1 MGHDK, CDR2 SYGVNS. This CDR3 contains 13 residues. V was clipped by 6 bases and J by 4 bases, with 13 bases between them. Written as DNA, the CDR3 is TGTGCCAGCAGCTTCGAGGTGGGGTACGAGCAGTACTTC. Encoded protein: CASSFEVGYEQYF.